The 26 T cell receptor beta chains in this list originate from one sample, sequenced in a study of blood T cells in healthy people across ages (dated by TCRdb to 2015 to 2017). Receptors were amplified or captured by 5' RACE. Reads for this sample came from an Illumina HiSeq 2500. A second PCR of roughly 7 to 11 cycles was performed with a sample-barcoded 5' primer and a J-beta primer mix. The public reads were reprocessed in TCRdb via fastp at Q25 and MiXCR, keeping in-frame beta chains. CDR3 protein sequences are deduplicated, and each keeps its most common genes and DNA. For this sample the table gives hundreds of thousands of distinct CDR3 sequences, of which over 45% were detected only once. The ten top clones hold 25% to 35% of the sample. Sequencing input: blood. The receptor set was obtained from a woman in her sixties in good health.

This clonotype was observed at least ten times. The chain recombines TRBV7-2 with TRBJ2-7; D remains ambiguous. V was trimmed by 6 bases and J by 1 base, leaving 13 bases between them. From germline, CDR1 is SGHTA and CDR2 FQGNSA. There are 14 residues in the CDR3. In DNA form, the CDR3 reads TGTGCCAGCAGTCCCCGCTCCGGGTCCTACGAGCAGTACTTC. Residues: CASSPRSGSYEQYF.

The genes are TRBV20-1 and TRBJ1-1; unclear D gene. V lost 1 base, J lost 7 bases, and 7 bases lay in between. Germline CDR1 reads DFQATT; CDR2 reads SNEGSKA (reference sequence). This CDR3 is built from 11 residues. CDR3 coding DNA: TGCAGTGCTAGAGTCACGGGTGAAGCTTTCTTT. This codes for CSARVTGEAFF.

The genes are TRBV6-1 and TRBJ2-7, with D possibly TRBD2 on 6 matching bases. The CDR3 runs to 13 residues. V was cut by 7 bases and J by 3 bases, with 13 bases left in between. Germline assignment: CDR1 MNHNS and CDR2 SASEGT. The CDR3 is CASTPREYYEQYF. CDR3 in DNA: TGTGCCAGCACCCCCCGGGAGTACTACGAGCAGTACTTC.

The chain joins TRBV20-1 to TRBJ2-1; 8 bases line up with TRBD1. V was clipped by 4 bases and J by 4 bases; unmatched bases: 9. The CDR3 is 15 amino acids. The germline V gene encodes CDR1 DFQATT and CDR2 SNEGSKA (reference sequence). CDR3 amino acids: CSATAGTGKYNEQFF. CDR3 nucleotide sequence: TGCAGTGCTACCGCTGGGACAGGCAAATACAATGAGCAGTTCTTC.

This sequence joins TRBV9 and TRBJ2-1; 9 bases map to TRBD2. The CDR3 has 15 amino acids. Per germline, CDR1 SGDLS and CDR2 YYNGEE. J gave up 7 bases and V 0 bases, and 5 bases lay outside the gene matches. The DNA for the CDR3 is TGTGCCAGCAGCGTAGGCGGGAGGGCGGGGAATGAGCAGTTCTTC. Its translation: CASSVGGRAGNEQFF.

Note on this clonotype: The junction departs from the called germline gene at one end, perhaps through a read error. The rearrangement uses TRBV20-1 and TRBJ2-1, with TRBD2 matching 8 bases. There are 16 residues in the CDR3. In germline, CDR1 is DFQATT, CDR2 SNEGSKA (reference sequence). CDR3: CSARDSAGGPEDEQFF. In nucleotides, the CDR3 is TGCAGTGCTAGAGATTCCGCGGGAGGACCCGAGGATGAACAGTTCTTC.

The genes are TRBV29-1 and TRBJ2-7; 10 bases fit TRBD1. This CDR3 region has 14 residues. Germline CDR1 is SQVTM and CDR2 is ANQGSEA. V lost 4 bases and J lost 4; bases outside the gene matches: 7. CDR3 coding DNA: TGCAGCGTTGTAGGGGGACAGGGGATATACGAGCAGTACTTC. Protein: CSVVGGQGIYEQYF.

The CDR3 loop reads CASRGTTSNQPQHF. DNA of the CDR3: TGTGCCAGCAGGGGGACAACTAGCAATCAGCCCCAGCATTTT. V usage is TRBV2 and J usage is TRBJ1-5; perhaps TRBD1 as D (6 bases). The CDR3 runs to 14 residues. Germline V gene data show CDR1 as SNHLY and CDR2 as FYNNEI. V gave up 6 bases and J gave up 0 bases, with 9 bases separating them.

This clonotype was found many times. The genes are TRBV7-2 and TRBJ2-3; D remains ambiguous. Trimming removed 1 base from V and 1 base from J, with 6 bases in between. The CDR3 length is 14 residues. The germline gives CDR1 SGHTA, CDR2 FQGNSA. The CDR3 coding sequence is TGTGCCAGCAGCTTAGATTGGGGCACAGATACGCAGTATTTT. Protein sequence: CASSLDWGTDTQYF.

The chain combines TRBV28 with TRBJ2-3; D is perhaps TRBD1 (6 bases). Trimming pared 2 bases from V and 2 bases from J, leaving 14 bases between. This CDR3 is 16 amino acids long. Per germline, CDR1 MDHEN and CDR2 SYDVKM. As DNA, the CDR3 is TGTGCCAGCAGTTTAATCGGACAGCAATCCACAGATACGCAGTATTTT. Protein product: CASSLIGQQSTDTQYF.

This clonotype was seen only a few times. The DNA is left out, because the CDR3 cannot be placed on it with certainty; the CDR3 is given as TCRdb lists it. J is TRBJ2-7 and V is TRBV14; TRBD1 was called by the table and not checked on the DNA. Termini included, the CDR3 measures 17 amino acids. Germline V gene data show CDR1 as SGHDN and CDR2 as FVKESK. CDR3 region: CASSPLSWERTQYEQYF.

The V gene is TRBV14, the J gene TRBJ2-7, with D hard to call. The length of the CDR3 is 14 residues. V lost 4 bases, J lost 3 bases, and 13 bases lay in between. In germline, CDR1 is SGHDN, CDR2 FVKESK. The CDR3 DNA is TGTGCCAGCAGCCCCTTGGATACCCACTACGAGCAGTACTTC. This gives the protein CASSPLDTHYEQYF.

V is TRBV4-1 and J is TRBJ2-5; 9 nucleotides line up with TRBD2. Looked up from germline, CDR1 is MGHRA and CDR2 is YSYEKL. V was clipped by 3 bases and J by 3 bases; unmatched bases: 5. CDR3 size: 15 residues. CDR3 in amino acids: CASSQISGSEETQYF. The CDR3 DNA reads TGCGCCAGCAGCCAGATTAGCGGGAGCGAAGAGACCCAGTACTTC.

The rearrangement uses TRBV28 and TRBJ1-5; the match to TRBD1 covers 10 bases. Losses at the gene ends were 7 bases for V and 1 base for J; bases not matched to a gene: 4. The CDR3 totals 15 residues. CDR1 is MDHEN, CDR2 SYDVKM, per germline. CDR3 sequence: CASNGQGVSNQPQHF. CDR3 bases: TGTGCCAGCAATGGACAGGGGGTCAGCAATCAGCCCCAGCATTTT.

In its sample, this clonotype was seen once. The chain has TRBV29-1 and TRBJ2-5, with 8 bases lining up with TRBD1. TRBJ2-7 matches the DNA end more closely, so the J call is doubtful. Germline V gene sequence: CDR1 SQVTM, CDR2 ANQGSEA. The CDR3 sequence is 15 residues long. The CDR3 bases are TGCAGCGTTGAAGATGACCAGGGGGCGCAAAACGAGCAGTACTTC. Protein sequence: CSVEDDQGAQNEQYF.

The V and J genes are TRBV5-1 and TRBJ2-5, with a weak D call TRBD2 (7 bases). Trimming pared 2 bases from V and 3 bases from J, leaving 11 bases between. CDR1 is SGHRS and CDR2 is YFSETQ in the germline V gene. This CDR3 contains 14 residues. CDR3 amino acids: CASSFAGAKETQYF. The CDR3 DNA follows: TGCGCCAGCAGCTTCGCGGGGGCGAAAGAGACCCAGTACTTC.

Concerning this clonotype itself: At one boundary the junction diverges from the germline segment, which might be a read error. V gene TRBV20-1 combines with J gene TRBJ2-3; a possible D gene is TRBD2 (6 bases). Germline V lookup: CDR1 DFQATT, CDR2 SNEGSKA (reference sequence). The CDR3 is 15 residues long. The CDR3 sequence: CSSPPLARGTDTQYF. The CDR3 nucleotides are TGCAGTTCTCCTCCGCTAGCGCGGGGCACGGATACGCAGTATTTT.

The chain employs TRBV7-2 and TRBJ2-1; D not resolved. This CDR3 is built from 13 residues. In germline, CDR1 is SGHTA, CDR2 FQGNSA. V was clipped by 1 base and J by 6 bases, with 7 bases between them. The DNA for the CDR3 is TGTGCCAGCAGCTTAGAGTACATCAATGAGCAGTTCTTC. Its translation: CASSLEYINEQFF.

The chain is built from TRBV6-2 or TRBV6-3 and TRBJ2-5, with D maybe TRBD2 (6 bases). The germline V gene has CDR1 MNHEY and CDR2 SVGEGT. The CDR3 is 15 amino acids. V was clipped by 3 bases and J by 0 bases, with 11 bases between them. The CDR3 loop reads CASSYGLAYQETQYF. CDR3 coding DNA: TGTGCCAGCAGTTATGGTCTAGCGTACCAAGAGACCCAGTACTTC.

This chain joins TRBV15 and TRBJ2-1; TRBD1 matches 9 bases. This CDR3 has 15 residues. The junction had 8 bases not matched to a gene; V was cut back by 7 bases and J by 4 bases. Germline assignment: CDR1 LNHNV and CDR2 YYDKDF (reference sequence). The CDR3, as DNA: TGTGCCACCACGGCGGGACAGGGTACTTACAATGAGCAGTTCTTC. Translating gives CATTAGQGTYNEQFF. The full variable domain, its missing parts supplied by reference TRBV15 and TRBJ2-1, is DAMVIQNPRYQVTQFGKPVTLSCSQTLNHNVMYWYQQKSSQAPKLLFHYYDKDFNNEADTPDNFQSRRPNTSFCFLDIRSPGLGDTAMYLCATTAGQGTYNEQFFGPGTRLTVL.

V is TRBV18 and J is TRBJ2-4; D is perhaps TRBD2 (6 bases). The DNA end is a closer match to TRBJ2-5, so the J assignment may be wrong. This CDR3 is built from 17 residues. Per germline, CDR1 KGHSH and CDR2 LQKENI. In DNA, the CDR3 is TGTGCCAGCTCACCAGGACACAACGGACCGGGAGAAGAGACCCAGTACTTC. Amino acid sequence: CASSPGHNGPGEETQYF.

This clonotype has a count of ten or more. The CDR3 DNA reads TGTGCCAGCAGCGACCGGATAGGACAGGGCGGCAATGAGCAGTTCTTC. This codes for CASSDRIGQGGNEQFF. The rearrangement joins TRBV11-2 to TRBJ2-1, with 8 bases lining up with TRBD1. Trimming at V came to 5 bases and at J to 6 bases, leaving 12 bases not matched to a gene. CDR3 length equals 16 residues. In germline, CDR1 is SGHAT, CDR2 FQNNGV.

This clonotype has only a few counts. The CDR3 loop reads CASSQSIREQYF. CDR3 coding DNA: TGTGCCAGCAGCCAGTCAATCCGGGAGCAGTACTTC. The rearrangement links TRBV16 to TRBJ2-4; a possible D gene is TRBD2 (6 bases). Trimming took 3 bases from V and 13 from J, leaving 13 bases between them. Germline CDR1 and CDR2: KGHSY and FQNENV. The CDR3 spans 12 residues.

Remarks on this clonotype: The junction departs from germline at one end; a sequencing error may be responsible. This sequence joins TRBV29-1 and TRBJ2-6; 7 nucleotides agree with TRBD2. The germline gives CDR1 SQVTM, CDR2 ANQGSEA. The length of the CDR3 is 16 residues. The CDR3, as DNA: TGCAGCGTCGGGGGGACGGAGGGAACTGGGGCCGACGTCCTGACTTTC. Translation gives CSVGGTEGTGADVLTF.

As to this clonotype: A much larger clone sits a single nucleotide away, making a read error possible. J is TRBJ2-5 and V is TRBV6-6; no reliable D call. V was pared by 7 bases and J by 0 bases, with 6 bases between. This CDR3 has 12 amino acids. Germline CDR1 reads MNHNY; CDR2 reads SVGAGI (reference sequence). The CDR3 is CASTSYQETQYF. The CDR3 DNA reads TGTGCCAGCACCTCGTACCAAGAGACCCAGTACTTC.

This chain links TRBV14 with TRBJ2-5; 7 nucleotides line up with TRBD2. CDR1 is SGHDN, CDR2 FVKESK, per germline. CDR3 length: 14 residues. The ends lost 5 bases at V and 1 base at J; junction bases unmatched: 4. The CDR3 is CASSVAGVQETQYF. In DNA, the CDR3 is TGTGCCAGCAGCGTCGCGGGAGTCCAAGAGACCCAGTACTTC. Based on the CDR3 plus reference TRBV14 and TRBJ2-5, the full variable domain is EAGVTQFPSHSVIEKGQTVTLRCDPISGHDNLYWYRRVMGKEIKFLLHFVKESKQDESGMPNNRFLAERTGGTYSTLKVQPAELEDSGVYFCASSVAGVQETQYFGPGTRLLVL.